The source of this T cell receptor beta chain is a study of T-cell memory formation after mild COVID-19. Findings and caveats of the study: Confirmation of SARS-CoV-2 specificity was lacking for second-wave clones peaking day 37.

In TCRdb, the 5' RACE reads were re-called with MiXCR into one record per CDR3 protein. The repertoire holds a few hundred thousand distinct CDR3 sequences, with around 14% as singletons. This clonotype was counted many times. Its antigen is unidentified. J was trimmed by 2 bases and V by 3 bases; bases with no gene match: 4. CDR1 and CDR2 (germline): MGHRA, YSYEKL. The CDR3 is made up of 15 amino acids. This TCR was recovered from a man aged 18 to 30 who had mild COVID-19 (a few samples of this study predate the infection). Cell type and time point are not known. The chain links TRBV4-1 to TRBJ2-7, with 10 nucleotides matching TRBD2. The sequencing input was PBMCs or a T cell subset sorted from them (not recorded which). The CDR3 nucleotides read TGCGCCAGCAGCCATACTAGCGGGGCAGCCTACGAGCAGTACTTC. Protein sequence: CASSHTSGAAYEQYF.